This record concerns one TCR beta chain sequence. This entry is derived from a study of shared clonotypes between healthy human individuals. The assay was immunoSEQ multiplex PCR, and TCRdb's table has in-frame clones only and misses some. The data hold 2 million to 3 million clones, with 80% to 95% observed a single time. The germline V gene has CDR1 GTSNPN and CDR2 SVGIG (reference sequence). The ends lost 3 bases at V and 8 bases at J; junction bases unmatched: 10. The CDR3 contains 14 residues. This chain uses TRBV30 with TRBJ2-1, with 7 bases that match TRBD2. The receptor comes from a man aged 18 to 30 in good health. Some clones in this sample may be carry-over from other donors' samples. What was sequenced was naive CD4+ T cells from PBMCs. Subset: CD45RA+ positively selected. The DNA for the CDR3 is TGTGCCTGGAGGTCGGCGGGAGCGGGCTATGAGCAGTTCTTC. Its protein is CAWRSAGAGYEQFF.